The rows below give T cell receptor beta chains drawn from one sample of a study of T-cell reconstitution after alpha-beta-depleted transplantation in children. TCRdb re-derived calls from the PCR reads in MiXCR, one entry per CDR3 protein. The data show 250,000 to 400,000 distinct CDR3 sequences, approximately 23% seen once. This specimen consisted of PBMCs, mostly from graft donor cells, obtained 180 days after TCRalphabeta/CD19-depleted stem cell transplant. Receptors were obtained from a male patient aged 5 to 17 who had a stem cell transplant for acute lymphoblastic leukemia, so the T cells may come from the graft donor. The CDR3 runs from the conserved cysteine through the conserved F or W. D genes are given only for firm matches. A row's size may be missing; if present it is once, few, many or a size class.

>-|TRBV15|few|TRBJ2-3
TGTGCCACCAGCAGAGGGCCCCCGGGAGAAGTCGCAGATACGCAGTATTTT
CATSRGPPGEVADTQYF
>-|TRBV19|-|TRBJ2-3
TGTGCCAGTAGTATAGACCGCCGGGTGAGGACAGATACGCAGTATTTT
CASSIDRRVRTDTQYF
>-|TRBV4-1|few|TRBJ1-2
TGCGCCAGCAGCCCAGGGTTAGCTTTCTATGGCTACACCTTC
CASSPGLAFYGYTF
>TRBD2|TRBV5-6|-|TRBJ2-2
TGTGCCAGCAAAAGGCTAGCGGGACCTTCGAACACCGGGGAGCTGTTTTTT
CASKRLAGPSNTGELFF
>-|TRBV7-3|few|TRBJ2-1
TGTGCCAGCAGCCCGTTGGGACCGTACAATGAGCAGTTCTTC
CASSPLGPYNEQFF
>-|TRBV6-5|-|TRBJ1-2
TGTGCCAGCAGTTACTCCGGGACGGGACTTAACTGTGGCTACACCTTC
CASSYSGTGLNCGYTF
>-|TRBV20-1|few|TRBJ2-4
TGCAGTGCTAGGGGTCGAGGGACAAACATTCAGTACTTC
CSARGRGTNIQYF
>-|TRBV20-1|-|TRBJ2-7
TGCAGTGCTAGAGATCTTCGGCGGGATGGACCCTACGAGCAGTACTTC
CSARDLRRDGPYEQYF
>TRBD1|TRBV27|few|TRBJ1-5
TGTGCCAGCAGTTTATCCATGGTCCCGGGACAGGGGCACAATCAGCCCCAGCATTTT
CASSLSMVPGQGHNQPQHF
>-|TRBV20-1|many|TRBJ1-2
TGCAGTGCTAGAGTTAATCCATTGGCCTATGGCTACACCTTC
CSARVNPLAYGYTF
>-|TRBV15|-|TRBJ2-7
TGTGCCACCAGCAGAGTGGGGATAGCCTCAGGCGAGCAGTACTTC
CATSRVGIASGEQYF
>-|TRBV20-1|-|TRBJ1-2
TGCAGTGCTATCAAAGGGGTGAGGAGCTATGGCTACACCTTC
CSAIKGVRSYGYTF
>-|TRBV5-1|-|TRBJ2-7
TGCGCCAGCAGGCGGCCTGCCCGGCCCTACGAGCAGTACTTC
CASRRPARPYEQYF
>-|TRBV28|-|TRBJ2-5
TGTGTCAGCAGTTCCCCCGCGGGGAGAGAGACCCAGTACTTC
CVSSSPAGRETQYF
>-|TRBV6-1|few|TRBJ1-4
TGTGCCAGCAGTCTTGAGGTCACCGCAACTAATGAAAAACTGTTTTTT
CASSLEVTATNEKLFF
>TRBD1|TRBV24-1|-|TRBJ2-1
TGTGCCACCAGTGACCCCGGGACAGGGGGCGAATATGAGCAGTTCTTC
CATSDPGTGGEYEQFF
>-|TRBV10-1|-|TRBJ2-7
TGCGCCAGCAGTGATAACGATTTCCTAGTCCACGAGCAGTACTTC
CASSDNDFLVHEQYF
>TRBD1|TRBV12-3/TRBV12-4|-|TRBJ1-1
TGTGCCAGCAGTTTATGGGGACAGGAGGGCACTGAAGCTTTCTTT
CASSLWGQEGTEAFF
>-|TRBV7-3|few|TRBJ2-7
TGTGCCAGCAGCCCCGGACCCGGGGAGTCACTCGTCAAGCAGTACTTC
CASSPGPGESLVKQYF
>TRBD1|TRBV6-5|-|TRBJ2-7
TGTGCCAGCAGTTACGTGGACAGGGGGAGCCAGCAGTACTTC
CASSYVDRGSQQYF